This T cell receptor beta chain derives from a study of blood T cell repertoires in COVID-19. Turning to the study itself: The cDNA or gDNA used as material had been derived from T cells, B-cell-depleted T cells, or PBMCs.

Germline CDR1 LGHDT, CDR2 YNNKEL (reference sequence). The CDR3 extends over 15 amino acids. V was pared by 2 bases and J by 8 bases, with 11 bases of the junction left unmatched. The repertoire was sequenced with immunoSEQ multiplex PCR; TCRdb's copy has only in-frame clones and lacks some. The sample contains around 190,000 clones, 70% to 80% of which appear only once. Source material: peripheral blood. This receptor was identified in a woman in her forties with COVID-19, enrolled during active disease. This chain joins TRBV3-1 (or the pseudogene TRBV3-2) and TRBJ1-2; 7 nucleotides agree with TRBD1. CDR3 sequence (DNA): TGTGCCAGCAGCCAAATAACAGGGGCGTATTTCGGCTACACCTTC. Translating it yields CASSQITGAYFGYTF.